This is a list of T cell receptor beta chains from one sample in a study of OX40 agonist ivuxolimab in advanced cancers. Method: immunoSEQ multiplex PCR; TCRdb's copy keeps in-frame clones and lacks some. The sample yields tens of thousands of clones, about 88% seen once. Specimen: CD4+ or CD8+ T cells sorted from blood, collected in a trial of the OX40 agonist ivuxolimab. These TCRs come from an adult with an advanced solid tumor such as melanoma, head and neck, liver or kidney cancer. Each CDR3 is given with its conserved first and last residue. The D gene is left open where the match is weak.

d_call,j_call,v_call,cdr3_nt,cdr3_aa
NA,TRBJ1-5,TRBV29-1,TGCAGCGTCCGAACGGACAAGGAGAATCAGCCCCAGCATTTT,CSVRTDKENQPQHF
NA,TRBJ1-1,TRBV10-3,TGTGCCATCGGGGCGGGGTTGAACACTGAAGCTTTCTTT,CAIGAGLNTEAFF
TRBD2,TRBJ2-3,TRBV29-1,TGCAGCTTACGGACTAGCGGAACAGATACGCAGTATTTT,CSLRTSGTDTQYF
NA,TRBJ1-1,TRBV6-5,TGTGCCAGCAGTTACTCGAGACAGTCCTTGAACACTGAAGCTTTCTTT,CASSYSRQSLNTEAFF
NA,TRBJ1-1,TRBV5-1,TGCGCCAGCATGATGAACACTGAAGCTTTCTTT,CASMMNTEAFF
NA,TRBJ2-5,TRBV25-1,TGTGCCAGCAGTGAAGGTTTGGGATTCTCCCAAGAGACCCAGTACTTC,CASSEGLGFSQETQYF
NA,TRBJ2-3,TRBV4-3,TGCGCCAGCAGCCAAGATAGGTGGGCAGGGCCAGATACGCAGTATTTT,CASSQDRWAGPDTQYF
TRBD1,TRBJ2-7,TRBV29-1,TGCAGCGTCGGGGACAGGGTGGGGGAGCAGTACTTC,CSVGDRVGEQYF
NA,TRBJ1-1,TRBV6-6,TGTGCCAGCAGTACAGTGAACACTGAAGCTTTCTTT,CASSTVNTEAFF
NA,TRBJ2-1,TRBV7-2,TGTGCCAGCAGCTTAGAGTTTACTTCCTTCTACAATGAGCAGTTCTTC,CASSLEFTSFYNEQFF
NA,TRBJ2-6,TRBV10-3,TGTGCCATCAGTCTGGGGGACTCTGGGGCCAACGTCCTGACTTTC,CAISLGDSGANVLTF